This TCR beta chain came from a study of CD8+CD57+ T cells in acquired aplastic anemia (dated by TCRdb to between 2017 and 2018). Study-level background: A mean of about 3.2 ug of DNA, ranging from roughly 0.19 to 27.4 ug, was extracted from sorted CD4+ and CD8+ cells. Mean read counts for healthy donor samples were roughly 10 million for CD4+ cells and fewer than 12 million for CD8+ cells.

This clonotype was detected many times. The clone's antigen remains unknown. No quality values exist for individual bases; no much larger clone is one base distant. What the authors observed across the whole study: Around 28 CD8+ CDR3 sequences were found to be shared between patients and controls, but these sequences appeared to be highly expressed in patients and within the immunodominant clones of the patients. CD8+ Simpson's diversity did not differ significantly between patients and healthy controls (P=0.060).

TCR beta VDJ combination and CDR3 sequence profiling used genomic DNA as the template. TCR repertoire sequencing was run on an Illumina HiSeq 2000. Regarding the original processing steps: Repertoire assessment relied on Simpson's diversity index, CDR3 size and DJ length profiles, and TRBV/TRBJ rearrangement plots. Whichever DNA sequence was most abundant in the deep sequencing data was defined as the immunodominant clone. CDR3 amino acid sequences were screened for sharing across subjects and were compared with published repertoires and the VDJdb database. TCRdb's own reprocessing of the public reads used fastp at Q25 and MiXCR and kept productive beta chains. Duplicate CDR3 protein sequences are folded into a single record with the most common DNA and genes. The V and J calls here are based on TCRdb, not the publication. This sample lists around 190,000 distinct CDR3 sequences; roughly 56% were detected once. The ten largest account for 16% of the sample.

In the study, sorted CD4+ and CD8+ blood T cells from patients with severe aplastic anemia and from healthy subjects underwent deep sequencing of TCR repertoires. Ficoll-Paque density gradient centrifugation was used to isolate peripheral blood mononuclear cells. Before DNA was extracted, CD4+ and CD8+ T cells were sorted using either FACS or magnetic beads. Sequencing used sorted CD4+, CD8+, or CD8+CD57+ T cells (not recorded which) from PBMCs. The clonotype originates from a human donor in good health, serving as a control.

The CDR3 protein: CASSVRQTGPDTQYF. The bases read TGTGCCAGCAGCGTTCGTCAAACAGGGCCAGATACGCAGTATTTT. The chain is encoded by TRBV9 joined to TRBJ2-3; TRBD1 could be the D gene, as 6 bases match. The CDR3 covers 15 residues, taking in both the cysteine and the phenylalanine. Left in the record is the CDR3 DNA by itself, 45 bases read in frame from the first base. Trimming takes 2 bases from V and 4 bases from J, and the germline ends sit 14 bases apart. CDR1 and CDR2 were assigned from the germline V gene as SGDLS and YYNGEE.